This T cell receptor (beta chain) is drawn from a study of cytomegalovirus exposure and HLA in healthy donors. This CDR3 spans 16 amino acids. Looked up from germline, CDR1 is SGHTA and CDR2 is FQGNSA. V lost 2 bases, J lost 7 bases, and 15 bases lay in between. The PCR had 60 Vbeta and 13 Jbeta primers. Sequenced by immunoSEQ multiplex PCR; TCRdb stores in-frame clones only, minus some. The sample lists 150,000 to 200,000 clones, 65% to 85% occurring once. The V call is TRBV7-2, the J call TRBJ1-6; D is uncertain. Source material: PBMCs. The source of this sequence is a male donor in good health and CMV-seropositive. DNA for the CDR3: TGTGCCAGCAGCTTATTAGGGAGGATGGGGAATTCACCCCTCCACTTT. Translation gives CASSLLGRMGNSPLHF.